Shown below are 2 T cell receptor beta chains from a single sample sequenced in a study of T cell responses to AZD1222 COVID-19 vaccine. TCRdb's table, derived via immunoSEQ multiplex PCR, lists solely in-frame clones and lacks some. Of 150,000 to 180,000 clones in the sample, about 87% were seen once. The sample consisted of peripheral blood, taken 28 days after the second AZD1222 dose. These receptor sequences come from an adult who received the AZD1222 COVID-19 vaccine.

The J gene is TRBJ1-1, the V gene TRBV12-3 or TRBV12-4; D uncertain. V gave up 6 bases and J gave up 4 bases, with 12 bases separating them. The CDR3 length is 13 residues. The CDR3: CASRPTGGTEAFF. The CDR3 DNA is TGTGCCAGCAGACCTACGGGTGGCACTGAAGCTTTCTTT.

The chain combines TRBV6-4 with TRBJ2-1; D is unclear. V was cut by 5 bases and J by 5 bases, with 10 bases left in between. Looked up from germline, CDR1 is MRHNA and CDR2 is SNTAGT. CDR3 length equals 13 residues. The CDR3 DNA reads TGTGCCAGCAGTACAGCGCTTAACAATGAGCAGTTCTTC. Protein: CASSTALNNEQFF.